A selection of T cell receptor beta chains follows, all from one sample in a study of blood T cell repertoires in COVID-19. Sequenced by immunoSEQ multiplex PCR; TCRdb stores in-frame clones only, minus some. This sample has roughly 170,000 clones, with around 85% found just once. The sequencing sample was made of peripheral blood. These TCRs come from a man in his 60s who had recovered from COVID-19. The CDR3 runs from the conserved cysteine through the conserved F or W. A D gene is named only where the DNA matches it firmly.

v_gene	d_gene	j_gene	CDR3aa
TRBV3-1/TRBV3-2	-	TRBJ1-2	CASSQRSGGYGYTF
TRBV11-2	TRBD1	TRBJ2-7	CASSLDRGQEEQYF
TRBV6-2/TRBV6-3	-	TRBJ2-2	CASSQQGPRIRELFF
TRBV5-4	TRBD1	TRBJ1-2	CASSSMGQDGYTF
TRBV30	TRBD1	TRBJ1-3	CAWSRLTGGLGNTIYF
TRBV11-1	-	TRBJ1-1	CASSTGGGATEAFF
TRBV7-3	TRBD1	TRBJ1-1	CASSPKGQGGRTEAFF
TRBV4-2	-	TRBJ1-4	CASSLLNEKLFF
TRBV9	TRBD2	TRBJ2-7	CASSVLAGATYEQYF
TRBV27	TRBD2	TRBJ2-1	CASSNPGTSGAQFF
TRBV9	-	TRBJ1-3	CASSVGVGAGNTIYF
TRBV27	TRBD2	TRBJ2-2	CASTRGTLGELFF
TRBV27	-	TRBJ1-5	CASSSYRDNNQPQHF
TRBV18	-	TRBJ2-7	CASSPSVDSSYEQYF
TRBV6-5	-	TRBJ2-7	CASRTGHSSYEQYF